Below, 13 T cell receptor beta chains from the same sample are listed, as sequenced in a study of identical twins. TCRdb reprocessed the 5' RACE reads via MiXCR and lists one record per CDR3 protein. The data hold about 240,000 distinct CDR3 sequences, with about 12% observed a single time. The sample was also linked to a second study, of yellow fever vaccine responses in identical twins.

Specimen: memory (CD45RO+) T cells sorted from blood. The source is a woman between 18 and 29 years old in good health.

The V call is TRBV9, the J call TRBJ2-3; D unresolved. The CDR3 totals 15 residues. Between the trimmed V and J ends, which lost 2 bases and 5 bases, there was a span of 15 bases. Germline V lookup: CDR1 SGDLS, CDR2 YYNGEE. The CDR3 protein is CASSVQASRKDTQYF. Written as DNA, the CDR3 is TGTGCCAGCAGCGTCCAGGCTTCGCGGAAAGATACGCAGTATTTT.

This clonotype was observed at least ten times. The chain couples TRBV4-2 to TRBJ2-1, with 8 bases fitting TRBD2. With V trimmed by 2 bases and J by 1 base, 7 bases remained unmatched. The CDR3 is 17 amino acids. Per germline, CDR1 LGHNA and CDR2 YNFKEQ. Here the CDR3 reads CASSQFLSGASYNEQFF. The CDR3 bases are TGTGCCAGCAGCCAATTTCTTAGCGGGGCGTCCTACAATGAGCAGTTCTTC.

The chain is built from TRBV6-1 and TRBJ1-4; the D gene is possibly TRBD1 (5 bases). The CDR3 loop spans 15 amino acids. With 6 bases removed from V and 8 bases from J, the gap between germline ends came to 19 bases. Per the germline V gene, CDR1 is MNHNS and CDR2 is SASEGT. The CDR3 region is CASRQGPGEAEKLFF. DNA for the CDR3: TGTGCCAGCAGGCAGGGCCCCGGGGAAGCCGAAAAACTGTTTTTT.

The table lists this clonotype with many counts. This chain joins TRBV3-1 and TRBJ2-2; D unresolved. This CDR3 has 13 residues. CDR1 LGHDT and CDR2 YNNKEL come from the germline V gene (reference sequence). V lost 1 base to trimming and J lost 5 bases, with 5 bases between them. The chain's CDR3 is CASSQGRTGELFF. The CDR3 nucleotides are TGTGCCAGCAGCCAAGGTCGGACCGGGGAGCTGTTTTTT.

In this sample, this clonotype turned up a few times. The chain recombines TRBV5-1 with TRBJ1-6; 7 nucleotides align to TRBD1. V trimming: 2 bases; J trimming: 5 bases; junction bases outside the gene matches: 4. Germline V gene sequence: CDR1 SGHRS, CDR2 YFSETQ. The CDR3 sequence is 15 residues long. The DNA for the CDR3 is TGCGCCAGCAGCTTAAGGGACAGTGATAATTCACCCCTCCACTTT. This gives the protein CASSLRDSDNSPLHF.

This clonotype was seen many times. The rearrangement links TRBV13 to TRBJ2-5, with 8 bases that match TRBD1. V gave up 5 bases and J gave up 6 bases; unmatched junction bases: 8. This CDR3 region has 14 residues. Looked up from germline, CDR1 is PRHDT and CDR2 is FYEKMQ (reference sequence). The CDR3 loop reads CASSPPGGGQTQYF. CDR3 nucleotides: TGTGCCAGCAGCCCTCCAGGGGGCGGGCAGACCCAGTACTTC. Full variable domain (remainder filled in from reference TRBV13 and TRBJ2-5): AAGVIQSPRHLIKEKRETATLKCYPIPRHDTVYWYQQGPGQDPQFLISFYEKMQSDKGSIPDRFSAQQFSDYHSELNMSSLELGDSALYFCASSPPGGGQTQYFGPGTRLLVL.

This clonotype was detected a few times. The rearrangement links TRBV13 to TRBJ2-7; no clear D gene. V was cut by 5 bases and J by 2 bases, with 7 bases left in between. Germline V gives CDR1 PRHDT, CDR2 FYEKMQ (reference sequence). The CDR3 covers 12 residues. The CDR3 DNA is TGTGCCAGCAGCCCCCGCGCCTACGAGCAGTACTTC. It specifies CASSPRAYEQYF.

This clonotype was observed many times. V gene TRBV5-5 combines with J gene TRBJ1-6, with unresolved D. V lost 1 base to trimming and J lost 3 bases, with 8 bases between them. Germline assignment: CDR1 SGHKS and CDR2 YYEKEE (reference sequence). The CDR3 contains 15 residues. The CDR3 region is CASSLTGDYNSPLHF. The CDR3 DNA sequence: TGTGCCAGCAGCTTGACGGGAGACTATAATTCACCCCTCCACTTT.

This clonotype was observed at least ten times. The genes are TRBV12-3 or TRBV12-4 and TRBJ1-2; D gene uncertain. The V end lost 8 bases, the J end lost 6 bases, and 22 bases lay between the germline ends. This CDR3 is 15 amino acids long. The CDR3 sequence: CASGSGLVGFNGYTF. Written as DNA, the CDR3 is TGTGCCAGCGGATCAGGCCTTGTGGGTTTCAATGGCTACACCTTC.

V gene TRBV5-5 combines with J gene TRBJ2-5, with D maybe TRBD1 (6 bases). The germline gives CDR1 SGHKS, CDR2 YYEKEE (reference sequence). The CDR3 is 16 residues long. Trimming stripped 0 bases from V and 4 bases from J, with 16 bases between. The CDR3 reads CASSLAAGANGETQYF. The CDR3 nucleotides are TGTGCCAGCAGCTTGGCGGCAGGGGCAAACGGAGAGACCCAGTACTTC.

This chain connects TRBV4-3 to TRBJ2-7, with D maybe TRBD1 (6 bases). This CDR3 is 15 amino acids long. The V end was cut by 0 bases, the J end by 2 bases, with 11 bases between. CDR1 is LGHNA and CDR2 is YSLEER in the germline V gene. CDR3 bases: TGCGCCAGCAGCCAAGATGGGGGCATGACCTACGAGCAGTACTTC. This gives the protein CASSQDGGMTYEQYF.

This clonotype has just a few counts. V usage is TRBV6-1 and J usage is TRBJ1-2; D perhaps matches TRBD1 (6 bases). V dropped 8 bases and J dropped 2 bases, with 12 bases sitting between them. CDR3 length: 13 amino acids. Germline loops: CDR1 MNHNS, CDR2 SASEGT. Here the CDR3 reads CASLRTANYGYTF. As DNA, the CDR3 is TGTGCCAGCCTGAGGACAGCGAACTATGGCTACACCTTC.

The rearrangement joins TRBV20-1 to TRBJ2-1; D unresolved. CDR1 and CDR2 from the germline V gene are DFQATT and SNEGSKA (reference sequence). With 4 bases removed from V and 6 bases from J, the gap between germline ends came to 22 bases. This CDR3 is 16 amino acids long. The CDR3 protein is CSAIEAFGNLANEQFF. CDR3 bases: TGCAGTGCTATCGAAGCCTTCGGAAATCTGGCCAATGAGCAGTTCTTC.